A selection of T cell receptor beta chains follows, all from one sample in a study of T cells in tumors after PD-1 blockade. Some clones are missing from TCRdb's copy, which holds only in-frame ones; the method was immunoSEQ multiplex PCR. The sample contains 45,000 to 50,000 clones, around four fifths of which appear only once. The sample was PBMCs, taken before anti-PD-1 therapy. The source is a human donor with advanced basal cell or squamous cell carcinoma (not recorded which). CDR3s include the opening cysteine and the closing phenylalanine or tryptophan. A D gene is named only where the DNA matches it firmly. Only some rows state a clone size, as once, few, many or a class for expanded clones.

once	TRBV19	TRBD2	TRBJ2-1	CASSRGLAETYNEQFF	TGTGCCAGTAGTAGAGGACTAGCGGAAACGTACAATGAGCAGTTCTTC
NA	TRBV3-1/TRBV3-2	NA	TRBJ2-7	CASSLQGTRGEQYF	TGTGCCAGCAGTCTACAGGGGACTCGTGGCGAGCAGTACTTC
NA	TRBV6-6	NA	TRBJ2-3	CASSRSHPSTDTQYF	TGTGCCAGCAGTCGATCCCACCCTAGCACAGATACGCAGTATTTT
NA	TRBV5-1	NA	TRBJ1-5	CASSLAGFEEPQHF	TGCGCCAGCAGCTTGGCAGGGTTTGAAGAGCCCCAGCATTTT
many	TRBV5-4	TRBD1	TRBJ2-2	CASSLGQGSTGELFF	TGTGCCAGCAGCTTGGGACAGGGCTCCACCGGGGAGCTGTTTTTT
NA	TRBV29-1	TRBD2	TRBJ2-5	CSVEVFGAGGPQETQYF	TGCAGCGTTGAAGTGTTTGGGGCGGGAGGACCCCAAGAGACCCAGTACTTC
NA	TRBV3-1/TRBV3-2	NA	TRBJ1-1	CASRGPTEAFF	TGTGCCTCGCGGGGTCCCACTGAAGCTTTCTTT
NA	TRBV5-8	TRBD1	TRBJ2-7	CASSPGIGQGLYEQYF	TGTGCCAGCAGCCCGGGTATCGGACAGGGGCTCTACGAGCAGTACTTC
NA	TRBV29-1	TRBD1	TRBJ1-2	CSARTGGASYGYTF	TGCAGCGCACGGACAGGGGGCGCTTCCTATGGCTACACCTTC
NA	TRBV6-5	TRBD1	TRBJ2-4	CASIGQGENIQYF	TGTGCCAGCATTGGACAGGGAGAGAACATTCAGTACTTC
once	TRBV29-1	NA	TRBJ2-7	CSVVIWGSNSYEQYF	TGCAGCGTTGTTATTTGGGGATCAAACTCCTACGAGCAGTACTTC
few	TRBV9	TRBD1	TRBJ2-2	CASSVRTGGDSGELFF	TGTGCCAGCAGCGTCAGGACAGGGGGTGATTCCGGGGAGCTGTTTTTT
NA	TRBV2	NA	TRBJ1-5	CASMSGISDQPQHF	TGTGCCAGCATGTCAGGGATCTCCGATCAGCCCCAGCATTTT
NA	TRBV7-2	NA	TRBJ2-3	CASSLGRAALGDTQYF	TGTGCCAGCAGCTTAGGTAGGGCTGCCCTGGGTGATACGCAGTATTTT
NA	TRBV29-1	NA	TRBJ1-2	CSVVGVGYTF	TGCAGCGTTGTGGGGGTTGGCTACACCTTC
few	TRBV29-1	TRBD2	TRBJ2-1	CSVETGLAGNSYNEQFF	TGCAGCGTTGAGACAGGACTAGCGGGGAACTCCTACAATGAGCAGTTCTTC
NA	TRBV4-1	NA	TRBJ2-1	CASSQEQRPGNNEQFF	TGCGCCAGCAGCCAAGAGCAGAGACCGGGAAACAATGAGCAGTTCTTC
NA	TRBV29-1	NA	TRBJ2-3	CSVELSPGTDTQYF	TGCAGCGTTGAACTTTCCCCGGGAACAGATACGCAGTATTTT
once	TRBV2	NA	TRBJ1-2	CASSETPPARDYGYTF	TGTGCCAGCAGTGAAACCCCGCCCGCGCGGGACTATGGCTACACCTTC
NA	TRBV2	NA	TRBJ1-2	CASSGGRGEYGYTF	TGTGCCAGCAGCGGGGGCCGGGGCGAGTATGGCTACACCTTC
NA	TRBV10-1	NA	TRBJ2-3	CASQDVKDTQYF	TGCGCCAGCCAAGACGTCAAAGATACGCAGTATTTT
NA	TRBV3-1/TRBV3-2	NA	TRBJ2-7	CASSQPGQSYEQYF	TGTGCCAGCAGCCAACCTGGACAATCCTACGAGCAGTACTTC
once	TRBV5-4	NA	TRBJ2-1	CASTTSDSYNEQFF	TGTGCCAGCACCACAAGCGACTCCTACAATGAGCAGTTCTTC
NA	TRBV2	TRBD2	TRBJ2-3	CASSQASGLGTDTQYF	TGTGCCAGCAGCCAAGCTAGCGGGTTGGGGACAGATACGCAGTATTTT
NA	TRBV7-8	TRBD2	TRBJ2-7	CASSLLAGRPYEQYF	TGTGCCAGCAGCTTACTAGCGGGACGCCCCTACGAGCAGTACTTC
NA	TRBV12-3/TRBV12-4	NA	TRBJ1-1	CASSGGQLKAFF	TGTGCCAGCAGTGGGGGCCAGCTTAAAGCTTTCTTT
few	TRBV4-2	TRBD2	TRBJ2-1	CASSQVPGLAIMSNEQFF	TGTGCCAGCAGCCAGGTACCGGGACTAGCGATAATGAGTAATGAGCAGTTCTTC
NA	TRBV6-2/TRBV6-3	NA	TRBJ2-2	CASSAPEIYNTGELFF	TGTGCCAGCAGTGCCCCCGAGATCTATAACACCGGGGAGCTGTTTTTT
NA	TRBV5-5	NA	TRBJ2-1	CASSQGHRYNEQFF	TGTGCCAGCAGCCAAGGACACAGATACAATGAGCAGTTCTTC
NA	TRBV9	TRBD2	TRBJ2-7	CASSVGREGREQYF	TGTGCCAGCAGCGTAGGGCGGGAGGGCAGGGAGCAGTACTTC
once	TRBV7-2	TRBD2	TRBJ2-1	CASSYLAGVVYNEQFF	TGTGCCAGCAGCTACCTAGCGGGAGTCGTCTACAATGAGCAGTTCTTC
NA	TRBV10-3	NA	TRBJ2-3	CAISLNGEDTQYF	TGTGCCATCAGCCTCAACGGTGAAGATACGCAGTATTTT
NA	TRBV10-3	TRBD2	TRBJ2-1	CAIRLADNEQFF	TGTGCCATCAGGCTAGCGGACAATGAGCAGTTCTTC
NA	TRBV5-6	TRBD1	TRBJ1-1	CASSSDRGGPEAFF	TGTGCCAGCAGCTCCGACAGGGGAGGGCCTGAAGCTTTCTTT